These 10 T cell receptor beta chains were all obtained from the same sample, sequenced in a study of T-cell reconstitution after alpha-beta-depleted transplantation in children. During its preparation, the TCRbeta library received unique molecular identifiers. TCRdb re-derived calls from the PCR reads in MiXCR, one entry per CDR3 protein. The sample yields 120,000 to 150,000 distinct CDR3 sequences, about 9% seen once. Specimen: PBMCs, mostly from graft donor cells, collected 180 days after TCRalphabeta/CD19-depleted stem cell transplant. The receptor source for this set is a female patient aged 2-9 years who had a stem cell transplant for congenital amegakaryocytic thrombocytopenia, so the T cells may come from the graft donor.

This clonotype has just a few counts. The V call is TRBV7-9, the J call TRBJ2-1; TRBD2 is a possible D gene (5 bases). Germline-derived CDR1 and CDR2 are SEHNR and FQNEAQ (reference sequence). The V gene lost 5 bases and the J gene lost 2 bases, with 19 bases spanning the gap. The CDR3 covers 17 residues. The CDR3 nucleotides read TGTGCCAGCAGCGCTGTAGGGAGCGGATTGACCTACAATGAGCAGTTCTTC. Encoded protein: CASSAVGSGLTYNEQFF.

The table lists this clonotype with many counts. The V gene is TRBV20-1, the J gene TRBJ1-6, with a possible D match to TRBD1 (5 bases). The CDR3 has 14 amino acids. Per the germline V gene, CDR1 is DFQATT and CDR2 is SNEGSKA (reference sequence). V shed 5 bases and J shed 10 bases, with 18 bases lying between them. The CDR3 nucleotides are TGCAGTGCTGAAGCCCAGGGACCCCGGTCACCCCTCCACTTT. Amino acid sequence: CSAEAQGPRSPLHF.

This chain links TRBV11-1 with TRBJ2-1; 14 positions agree with TRBD2. Unmatched junction bases numbered 4, after V lost 0 bases and J lost 9 bases. The CDR3 extends over 16 amino acids. Germline V CDR1 and CDR2: SGHAT, FQDESV (reference sequence). In DNA form, the CDR3 reads TGTGCCAGCAGCTTAGCGGGGACTAGCGGGAGTTGTGAGCAGTTCTTC. Amino acid sequence: CASSLAGTSGSCEQFF.

This clonotype appeared many times. The chain has TRBV20-1 and TRBJ2-7; possible D gene TRBD2, 6 bases. V was pared by 3 bases and J by 7 bases, with 16 bases between. Germline V lookup: CDR1 DFQATT, CDR2 SNEGSKA (reference sequence). This CDR3 spans 13 amino acids. The CDR3 region has the DNA TGCAGTGCTAGGCGGGGTAAAAAGGGGGAGCAGTACTTC. Amino acid sequence: CSARRGKKGEQYF.

The chain links TRBV5-1 to TRBJ2-1; 15 positions match TRBD2. CDR3 size: 18 residues. With V trimmed by 4 bases and J by 6 bases, 11 bases remained unmatched. Germline CDR1 and CDR2: SGHRS and YFSETQ. CDR3 protein: CASSVGLAGGGSGNEQFF. The CDR3 DNA sequence: TGCGCCAGCAGCGTGGGACTAGCGGGAGGAGGGTCTGGCAATGAGCAGTTCTTC.

There are many counts of this clonotype. The chain uses TRBV5-1 and TRBJ2-7, with D hard to call. CDR1 SGHRS and CDR2 YFSETQ come from the germline V gene. This CDR3 spans 13 amino acids. Trimming pared 4 bases from V and 4 bases from J, leaving 12 bases between. The CDR3 sequence: CASSVGPGYEQYF. The CDR3 DNA follows: TGCGCCAGCAGCGTAGGGCCCGGATACGAGCAGTACTTC.

This clonotype was counted a few times. This chain connects TRBV25-1 to TRBJ1-2, with D tentatively TRBD1 (5 bases). The V gene's germline CDR1 is MGHDK and CDR2 SYGVNS. The CDR3 length is 15 residues. V lost 3 bases and J lost 1, with 12 bases in between. CDR3 coding DNA: TGTGCCAGCAGTGAGGGGGGTCAAATTAACTATGGCTACACCTTC. Translating gives CASSEGGQINYGYTF.

This clonotype occurred many times. The chain employs TRBV5-4 and TRBJ2-1, with 11 bases fitting TRBD2. V gave up 5 bases and J gave up 8 bases; unmatched junction bases: 9. There are 15 residues in the CDR3. The germline gives CDR1 SGHNT, CDR2 YYREEE (reference sequence). The DNA for the CDR3 is TGTGCCAGCAGGCGTACTAGCGGGAGCTTCGATGAGCAGTTCTTC. Its translation: CASRRTSGSFDEQFF.

This clonotype was detected many times. The genes are TRBV7-2 and TRBJ2-7, with TRBD2 as a possible D gene (7 bases). In germline, CDR1 is SGHTA, CDR2 FQGNSA. This CDR3 spans 17 amino acids. The V end was cut by 5 bases, the J end by 5 bases, with 25 bases between. CDR3 protein: CASSTNVGGLHTNEQYF. CDR3 coding DNA: TGTGCCAGCAGCACAAATGTAGGGGGACTACACACAAACGAGCAGTACTTC.

This clonotype was counted many times. This chain links TRBV20-1 with TRBJ2-3, with TRBD1 matching 12 bases. Trimming at V came to 5 bases and at J to 3 bases, leaving 9 bases not matched to a gene. Germline CDR1 DFQATT, CDR2 SNEGSKA (reference sequence). The CDR3 length is 16 residues. CDR3 DNA sequence: TGCAGTGCTGCCCGCCCGGGACAGGGGGCAACAGATACGCAGTATTTT. This encodes CSAARPGQGATDTQYF.